Below are 25 T cell receptor beta chains sequenced from a single sample in a study of blood T cell repertoires in COVID-19. Profiled with immunoSEQ multiplex PCR; TCRdb holds only in-frame clones, not every one. Of approximately 350,000 clones in the sample, 89% were seen once. The sequenced sample was peripheral blood. These receptors were obtained from a woman in her twenties or thirties with COVID-19, enrolled during active disease.

The chain combines TRBV27 with TRBJ2-7; tentative D call: TRBD1 (6 bases). This CDR3 has 14 residues. Trimming left V 4 bases short and J 5 bases short, with 15 bases between. Germline assignment: CDR1 MNHEY and CDR2 SMNVEV (reference sequence). This CDR3 reads CASSYTPWTDEQYF. DNA of the CDR3: TGTGCCAGCAGTTATACCCCCTGGACAGACGAGCAGTACTTC.

The chain recombines TRBV5-6 with TRBJ1-5; D is uncertain. Trimming pared 2 bases from V and 2 bases from J, leaving 11 bases between. The germline V gene encodes CDR1 SGHDT and CDR2 YYEEEE. CDR3 size: 15 residues. The chain's CDR3 is CASSFTGYGNQPQHF. CDR3 coding DNA: TGTGCCAGCAGCTTCACCGGGTATGGCAATCAGCCCCAGCATTTT.

This clone was observed a few times. This sequence joins TRBV4-1 and TRBJ1-3, with D maybe TRBD1 (5 bases). Germline V gene data show CDR1 as MGHRA and CDR2 as YSYEKL. The germline V and J ends were trimmed by 5 bases and 2 bases, with 16 bases remaining between them. This CDR3 comprises 16 residues. The CDR3 loop is CASSSIPSRAGNTIYF. The CDR3 DNA is TGCGCCAGCAGCTCAATCCCCAGCAGGGCTGGAAACACCATATATTTT.

V and J are TRBV2 and TRBJ2-6, with D perhaps TRBD1 (5 bases). The CDR3 extends over 15 amino acids. Germline loops: CDR1 SNHLY, CDR2 FYNNEI. Trimming shortened V by 6 bases and J by 0 bases, and 9 bases separated the two germline ends. The CDR3 DNA reads as TGTGCCAGCAGACAGGACATCTCTGGGGCCAACGTCCTGACTTTC. It translates to CASRQDISGANVLTF.

The chain combines TRBV29-1 with TRBJ1-2, with 7 bases that match TRBD1. The CDR3 has 14 residues. Looked up from germline, CDR1 is SQVTM and CDR2 is ANQGSEA. Unmatched junction bases numbered 7, after V lost 1 base and J lost 5 bases. The CDR3 sequence: CSVEGDRETYGYTF. CDR3 coding DNA: TGCAGCGTTGAAGGGGACAGAGAAACATATGGCTACACCTTC.

The V call is TRBV10-2, the J call TRBJ1-2; the D gene is possibly TRBD1 (6 bases). The ends were cut back, 4 bases at V and 5 bases at J, with 14 bases in the middle. CDR3 length: 14 residues. Germline-derived CDR1 and CDR2 are WSHSY and SAAADI. The CDR3 nucleotides are TGCGCCAGCAGTGGGGAGGGGGTGCGGTATGGCTACACCTTC. Its translation: CASSGEGVRYGYTF.

The chain has TRBV4-2 and TRBJ2-7; no reliable D call. The CDR3 length is 15 residues. Between the trimmed V and J ends, which lost 0 bases and 4 bases, there was a span of 13 bases. CDR1 is LGHNA and CDR2 is YNFKEQ in the germline V gene. Here the CDR3 DNA reads TGTGCCAGCAGCCAAGATTTTACAGTAACTTACGAGCAGTACTTC. It encodes CASSQDFTVTYEQYF.

CDR3 amino acids: CASSRGTVSGRDEQYF. The CDR3 DNA reads as TGTGCCAGCAGTCGGGGGACAGTATCTGGTAGGGACGAGCAGTACTTC. The chain has TRBV27 and TRBJ2-7; TRBD1 might be the D (7 bases). Trimming shortened V by 5 bases and J by 5 bases, and 22 bases separated the two germline ends. This CDR3 spans 16 amino acids. The germline V gene encodes CDR1 MNHEY and CDR2 SMNVEV (reference sequence).

The chain joins TRBV11-2 to TRBJ2-3; TRBD2 matches at 8 bases. Trimming removed 5 bases from V and 5 bases from J; junction bases left unmatched: 9. The CDR3 has 15 residues. Germline CDR1 SGHAT, CDR2 FQNNGV. The CDR3 region is CASSHRTSQKDTQYF. For the CDR3, the DNA is TGTGCCAGCAGCCACCGGACTAGCCAGAAAGATACGCAGTATTTT.

The chain links TRBV6-2 or TRBV6-3 to TRBJ2-7, with 10 positions matching TRBD1. Germline-derived CDR1 and CDR2 are MNHEY and SVGEGT. Trimming cost V 3 bases and J 4 bases; bases outside gene matches: 6. The CDR3 loop spans 15 amino acids. As DNA, the CDR3 is TGTGCCAGCAGTTATGAGACAGGGGGCGAGTACGAGCAGTACTTC. It translates to CASSYETGGEYEQYF.

The chain links TRBV27 to TRBJ1-2; TRBD1 matches at 9 bases. The V gene end was trimmed by 8 bases and the J gene end by 0 bases; junction bases not matched to a gene: 10. Germline loops: CDR1 MNHEY, CDR2 SMNVEV (reference sequence). CDR3 length equals 16 residues. The CDR3 reads CASLPTGGATNYGYTF. The CDR3 nucleotides are TGTGCCAGCCTTCCGACAGGGGGTGCAACTAACTATGGCTACACCTTC.

A single count supports this clone. The V and J genes are TRBV19 and TRBJ2-2, with a tentative D call TRBD2 (6 bases). Trimming stripped 6 bases from V and 3 bases from J, with 14 bases between. This CDR3 has 15 residues. Germline V gene data show CDR1 as LNHDA and CDR2 as SQIVND (reference sequence). The CDR3 sequence: CASRGGGSYTGELFF. DNA for the CDR3: TGTGCCAGTAGGGGAGGTGGTTCGTACACCGGGGAGCTGTTTTTT.

This rearrangement joins TRBV14 to TRBJ2-1; TRBD2 matches 7 bases. The junction had 9 bases not matched to a gene; V was cut back by 4 bases and J by 0 bases. Looked up from germline, CDR1 is SGHDN and CDR2 is FVKESK. The CDR3 sequence is 17 residues long. The CDR3 region is CASSPLSGESSYNEQFF. DNA for the CDR3: TGTGCCAGCAGCCCCTTAAGCGGGGAAAGCTCCTACAATGAGCAGTTCTTC.

This clone was picked up one time. The chain joins TRBV6-2 or TRBV6-3 to TRBJ2-1; weak D call: TRBD2 (6 bases). The V end lost 5 bases, the J end lost 0 bases, and 14 bases lay between the germline ends. There are 16 residues in the CDR3. Germline V gives CDR1 MNHEY, CDR2 SVGEGT. For the CDR3, the DNA is TGTGCCAGCAGTGCACTAGCCCACCTCTCCTACAATGAGCAGTTCTTC. It codes for CASSALAHLSYNEQFF.

The chain couples TRBV5-4 to TRBJ1-2; 8 nucleotides line up with TRBD1. Germline CDR1 and CDR2: SGHNT and YYREEE (reference sequence). The CDR3 extends over 14 amino acids. Trimming took 2 bases from V and 5 from J; bases not matched to a gene: 5. The CDR3 is CASSFTGGGYGYTF. CDR3 in DNA: TGTGCCAGCAGCTTCACAGGGGGTGGGTATGGCTACACCTTC.

The genes are TRBV10-3 and TRBJ2-1; 7 nucleotides agree with TRBD1. This CDR3 has 13 residues. The V gene end was trimmed by 10 bases and the J gene end by 5 bases; junction bases not matched to a gene: 8. Germline V lookup: CDR1 ENHRY, CDR2 SYGVKD. DNA for the CDR3: TGTGCCACAACACCGGGACAGAACAATGAGCAGTTCTTC. Protein: CATTPGQNNEQFF.

The rearrangement joins TRBV2 to TRBJ2-3, with 7 bases aligning to TRBD2. With V trimmed by 1 base and J by 2 bases, 9 bases remained unmatched. The CDR3 spans 17 residues. CDR1 and CDR2 (germline): SNHLY, FYNNEI. The CDR3 sequence is CASSEGRRESYTDTQYF. The CDR3 region has the DNA TGTGCCAGCAGTGAAGGGCGGCGGGAGTCCTACACAGATACGCAGTATTTT.

This chain joins TRBV9 and TRBJ2-1, with 9 bases fitting TRBD1. V shed 3 bases, J shed 4 bases, and the junction held 11 bases outside the gene matches. The germline CDR1 and CDR2 sequences are SGDLS and YYNGEE. This CDR3 spans 17 amino acids. CDR3 amino acids: CASSAIFDRGIYNEQFF. The CDR3, as DNA: TGTGCCAGCAGCGCCATATTTGACAGGGGGATATACAATGAGCAGTTCTTC.

The chain employs TRBV19 and TRBJ2-1; 12 bases agree with TRBD2. The length of the CDR3 is 17 residues. V gave up 3 bases and J gave up 15 bases; unmatched junction bases: 18. In germline, CDR1 is LNHDA, CDR2 SQIVND (reference sequence). This CDR3 reads CASSIGSLTSGGPSPFF. DNA of the CDR3: TGTGCCAGTAGTATTGGAAGTCTGACTAGCGGGGGTCCCAGTCCGTTCTTC.

The rearrangement joins TRBV13 to TRBJ1-2; 7 bases align to TRBD1. The CDR3 consists of 14 residues. Looked up from germline, CDR1 is PRHDT and CDR2 is FYEKMQ (reference sequence). With V trimmed by 2 bases and J by 5 bases, 5 bases remained unmatched. Here the CDR3 reads CASSLMRGRYGYTF. CDR3 nucleotide sequence: TGTGCCAGCAGCTTAATGAGGGGGCGATATGGCTACACCTTC. Together with reference TRBV13 and TRBJ1-2, the CDR3 gives the full variable domain: AAGVIQSPRHLIKEKRETATLKCYPIPRHDTVYWYQQGPGQDPQFLISFYEKMQSDKGSIPDRFSAQQFSDYHSELNMSSLELGDSALYFCASSLMRGRYGYTFGSGTRLTVV.

The genes are TRBV7-9 and TRBJ2-5; D is possibly TRBD2 (5 bases). The V and J ends lost 1 base and 1 base respectively, with 16 bases between them. The germline CDR1 and CDR2 sequences are SEHNR and FQNEAQ (reference sequence). CDR3 length equals 17 residues. This CDR3 is CASSLVGWAAVQETQYF. The DNA for the CDR3 is TGTGCCAGCAGCTTAGTAGGGTGGGCAGCGGTCCAAGAGACCCAGTACTTC.

The genes are TRBV21-1 and TRBJ1-3; no check of the table's D call, TRBD1, against the DNA was made. TRBV21-1 has pseudogene status. This CDR3 is built from 17 residues. This CDR3 reads CASNHLGQGACGNTIYF. The CDR3 region has the DNA TGTGCCAGCAACCATCTGGGACAGGGGGCATGCGGAAACACCATATATTTT.

The J gene is TRBJ2-7, the V gene TRBV6-2 or TRBV6-3; D is perhaps TRBD2 (5 bases). This CDR3 has 17 residues. CDR1 and CDR2 (germline): MNHEY, SVGEGT. V was clipped by 6 bases and J by 5 bases, with 26 bases between them. CDR3 sequence: CASSYNIGAPGKDEQYF. CDR3 DNA: TGTGCCAGCAGCTATAATATCGGAGCGCCGGGGAAAGACGAGCAGTACTTC.

The chain carries TRBV7-9 and TRBJ2-6, with 7 bases aligning to TRBD1. Germline-derived CDR1 and CDR2 are SEHNR and FQNEAQ (reference sequence). This CDR3 has 19 residues. V shed 5 bases, J shed 2 bases, and the junction held 15 bases outside the gene matches. For the CDR3, the DNA is TGTGCCAGCAGCCCGGAACTCGGCGAGGGGGCTGCTGGGGCCAACGTCCTGACTTTC. Encoded protein: CASSPELGEGAAGANVLTF.

The V and J genes are TRBV21-1 and TRBJ2-7; the table's D call of TRBD1 was not tested on the DNA. TRBV21-1 is flagged as a pseudogene. The CDR3 loop spans 16 amino acids. The CDR3 DNA reads TGTGCCAGCCACCCTGGACAGGGAAGGGCCCTCTACGAGCAGTACGTC. Amino acid sequence: CASHPGQGRALYEQYV.